This TCR beta chain was observed in a study of blood T cell repertoires in COVID-19 (dated by TCRdb to between 2020 and 2021). In terms of the full investigation: The collaborator samples originated in the United States, Italy and Spain and spanned the acute and convalescent phases of COVID-19. The material from the prospective study consisted of cDNA or gDNA derived from T cells, B-cell-depleted T cells, or PBMCs. The dataset comprised deeply sampled blood TCRbeta repertoires from subjects exposed to, actively infected with, or recovered from COVID-19. The repertoires were released in a freely available public database intended as a resource for research on the immune response to SARS-CoV-2. The samples were drawn from two sources: the first 160 participants of the ongoing ImmuneRACE study, and about 1,300 subjects contributed by 6 global collaborators. Nearly every sample came with metadata listing a de-identified subject ID, COVID-19 status, age in years and sex. HLA class I and class II types, where available, came from metadata supplied by the sample provider rather than from assay-based typing. General findings and caveats noted by the study authors: Clinical and demographic metadata were provided uncurated, with the amount varying by source and participant.

V trim: 3 bases; J trim: 7 bases; unmatched bases: 6. CDR1 LGHNA and CDR2 YNFKEQ are derived from the germline V gene. There are 16 amino acids in the CDR3, from cysteine to phenylalanine inclusive. Only the CDR3 DNA is retained, 48 bases long and in frame from the first base. For this clone: The specificity of this receptor is unknown. Per-base quality was not reported, and no clone a single base away is much larger than it.

Each collaborating institution followed its own protocols to collect whole blood in K2EDTA tubes. For TCRbeta analysis, collaborator samples were shipped as frozen whole blood, as isolated PBMCs, or as DNA extracted from either sample type. TCRbeta CDR3 regions were amplified from genomic DNA using the immunoSEQ Assay, a bias-controlled multiplex PCR. Per the original workflow: Within the assay, amplification of reference gene primers was used to estimate how many nucleated cells each sample contained. To quantify the absolute abundance of each unique TCRbeta CDR3 rearrangement, sequence reads were collapsed and filtered. Productive Simpson clonality was computed per sample as the square root of Simpson's diversity index over productive rearrangements. Sourced from immuneACCESS, this table was stored by TCRdb with only in-frame sequences that have V and J called. A share of the clones is absent; for the studies checked, an unresolved V gene accounts for under half, and the remainder has no known explanation. Clone size and the V and J calls come from that table; the DNA yielded D and trimming. A total of 30,000 or so clones appear in this sample, 82% of them only once. Roughly 40% of the sample goes to the ten largest clones.

The chain was built from TRBV4-2 and TRBJ1-6; TRBD1 matches 10 bases in the middle. The sequenced sample was peripheral blood. The TCR originated in an elderly man with active or convalescent COVID-19. The encoded CDR3 is CASSQTGTGVNSPLHF. In nucleotide form, the sequence is TGTGCCAGCAGCCAGACCGGGACAGGGGTGAATTCACCCCTCCACTTT.